This T cell receptor beta chain was captured in a study of OX40 agonist ivuxolimab in advanced cancers. With regard to the full study: Ivuxolimab was an agonistic, fully human IgG2 monoclonal antibody directed against OX40 (CD134), a costimulatory receptor. Intravenous ivuxolimab was administered to patients every 2 weeks at six dose levels: 0.01, 0.1, 0.3, 1.5, 3 and 10 mg/kg. Of the 50 or so patients in dose escalation, some 20 had hepatocellular carcinoma, some 15 had melanoma, 9 had renal cell carcinoma and 9 had head and neck cancer. In the dose-escalation cohort, roughly 80% of patients were male, and the mean age was around 60 years, with a range of roughly 20 to 80. Prior anti-PD-1, anti-PD-L1 or anti-CTLA-4 therapy was permitted, and approximately 40% of dose-escalation patients had received checkpoint inhibitors. Partial responses occurred in three dose-escalation patients: two with cutaneous melanoma and one with hepatocellular carcinoma. The point of sequencing TCRbeta in the periphery was to test whether ivuxolimab changed TCR sequence diversity and drove clonal T-cell expansion. The paper reports the monotherapy dose-escalation portion (N of about 50 patients) of the phase I ivuxolimab trial.

The paper as a whole reports these results and caveats: In partial responders in the 0.1-3.0 mg/kg groups, normalized peripheral clonal expansion was found to be among the lowest, especially among CD8+ T cells. Low levels of normalized T-cell clonal expansion were also shown by some nonresponding patients. The antigen specificity of the clonally expanded peripheral T cells was not determined. After ivuxolimab, more expanded clones were found on average in CD8+ T cells than in CD4+ T cells. Clonal expansion of both CD4+ and CD8+ blood T cells was observed from baseline to week 6 at doses 0.1 to 3.0 mg/kg.

Note on this clone: The antigen it binds to is not known. Base quality data are lacking; no much larger clone is found one base away.

The CDR3 holds 13 amino acids from the cysteine to the phenylalanine. The DNA shown is the 39-base CDR3, in frame from base 1. CDR1 and CDR2, looked up from the germline V gene (reference sequence), are GTSNPN and SVGIG. V was cut back by 5 bases and J by 6 bases, leaving a gap of 17 bases between them. The trial excluded patients who had a history of autoimmune disease or were on systemic immunosuppression. In every dose cohort, peripheral blood was drawn for TCR sequencing at baseline, cycle 4 day 1, and cycle 7 day 1. The samples were drawn from a first-in-human, open-label, multicenter phase I dose-escalation trial of ivuxolimab. The trial enrolled adults with locally advanced or metastatic head and neck squamous cell, hepatocellular, melanoma or renal cell carcinoma. CD4+ and CD8+ T cells were sorted separately from peripheral blood before TCR sequencing. To sequence the TCRbeta CDR3 region, genomic DNA was isolated from the sorted cells. The immunoSEQ Assay was used to sequence the TCRbeta CDR3 regions. TCRdb limited this immuneACCESS table to in-frame rearrangements with V and J called. A share of clones is missing; checked studies link under half to unresolved V genes, and the rest is unexplained. In this sample the table shows about 79,000 clones, around 90% of which occur a single time. The ten largest clones capture approximately 6.9% of the sample.

This sample comprised CD4+ or CD8+ T cells sorted from blood, obtained in a trial of the OX40 agonist ivuxolimab. The receptor was isolated from an adult with an advanced solid tumor such as melanoma, head and neck, liver or kidney cancer. The rearranged chain carries TRBV30 and TRBJ2-7, with the D gene too uncertain to name. CDR3 region: CAWEPGPLGEQYF. The base sequence is TGTGCCTGGGAACCGGGCCCTCTGGGCGAGCAGTACTTC.